This TCR beta chain was sequenced in a study of shared clonotypes between healthy human individuals. This clone was counted many times. Other DNA sequences in the sample encode the same CDR3. The V and J ends lost 2 bases and 5 bases respectively, with 4 bases between them. This CDR3 has 11 residues. Germline loops: CDR1 KGHSH, CDR2 LQKENI. This table comes from immunoSEQ multiplex PCR, and its TCRdb copy is limited to in-frame clones, with some not included. Here the sample spans about 450,000 clones, 79% being singletons. This sequence joins TRBV18 and TRBJ2-7; D call uncertain. The source material was PBMCs. This TCR was recovered from a woman between 40 and 50 years old in good health. Some clones in this sample may be carry-over from other donors' samples. CDR3 amino acids: CASSPGHEQYF. CDR3 DNA sequence: TGTGCCAGCTCACCAGGACACGAGCAGTACTTC.